The next 16 T cell receptor beta chains were all read from a single sample in a study of blood T cell repertoires in COVID-19. This table comes from immunoSEQ multiplex PCR, and its TCRdb copy is limited to in-frame clones, with some not included. The table shows 450,000 to 500,000 clones, with 75% to 90% occurring only once. Sequencing was performed on PBMCs or T cells enriched from blood (not recorded which). These receptors all come from a woman aged 18-35 years who had recovered from COVID-19.

V and J are TRBV6-5 and TRBJ1-4, with 7 nucleotides matching TRBD1. The CDR3 covers 14 residues. Germline-derived CDR1 and CDR2 are MNHEY and SVGAGI. Trimming took 7 bases from V and 5 from J; bases not matched to a gene: 7. CDR3 coding DNA: TGTGCCAGCATGCTGACAGGGACAAATGAAAAACTGTTTTTT. It specifies CASMLTGTNEKLFF.

The V and J genes are TRBV14 and TRBJ2-3; D possibly corresponds to TRBD2 (6 bases). CDR1 SGHDN and CDR2 FVKESK come from the germline V gene. Trimming removed 4 bases from V and 0 bases from J, with 14 bases in between. This CDR3 spans 16 amino acids. The CDR3 here is CASSPLGGASTDTQYF. The CDR3 DNA follows: TGTGCCAGCAGCCCCCTAGGAGGGGCTAGCACAGATACGCAGTATTTT.

This clone showed up just once. The chain recombines TRBV13 with TRBJ1-2; D ambiguous. CDR1 is PRHDT, CDR2 FYEKMQ, per germline (reference sequence). V gave up 5 bases and J gave up 7 bases, with 17 bases separating them. The CDR3 extends over 14 amino acids. This CDR3 is CASSRGRVVGGYTF. CDR3 nucleotides: TGTGCCAGCAGCCGAGGTCGAGTAGTGGGTGGCTACACCTTC.

This chain connects TRBV5-1 to TRBJ1-2, with D maybe TRBD1 (5 bases). The V end was cut by 0 bases, the J end by 6 bases, with 15 bases between. The CDR3 spans 15 residues. Germline CDR1 and CDR2: SGHRS and YFSETQ. CDR3 in amino acids: CASSLGGPGGDGYTF. Written as DNA, the CDR3 is TGCGCCAGCAGCTTGGGAGGGCCCGGGGGAGATGGCTACACCTTC.

This chain links TRBV4-1 with TRBJ1-5; the D is unclear. This CDR3 has 13 residues. CDR1 and CDR2 from the germline V gene are MGHRA and YSYEKL. V was cut by 2 bases and J by 9 bases, with 11 bases left in between. CDR3 DNA: TGCGCCAGCAGCCAATTACCTCGGTGGCCCCAGCATTTT. Protein product: CASSQLPRWPQHF.

V gene TRBV29-1 combines with J gene TRBJ2-3, with TRBD1 matching 7 bases. Germline V gene sequence: CDR1 SQVTM, CDR2 ANQGSEA. This CDR3 has 11 amino acids. After removal of 6 bases from V and 5 bases from J, the junction contained 2 bases not matched to a gene. For the CDR3, the DNA is TGCAGCGTCCACAGGGGAGATACGCAGTATTTT. Amino acid sequence: CSVHRGDTQYF.

The V and J genes are TRBV6-5 and TRBJ1-4; no clear D gene. Trimming shortened V by 2 bases and J by 10 bases, and 11 bases separated the two germline ends. The germline V gene has CDR1 MNHEY and CDR2 SVGAGI. The CDR3 extends over 13 amino acids. CDR3 nucleotide sequence: TGTGCCAGCAGTTACGATCGGGAAGGAAAACTGTTTTTT. Amino acids: CASSYDREGKLFF.

V and J are TRBV5-1 and TRBJ2-5, with 13 bases aligning to TRBD2. The CDR3 sequence is 17 residues long. The germline V gene encodes CDR1 SGHRS and CDR2 YFSETQ. Losses at the gene ends were 2 bases for V and 5 bases for J; bases not matched to a gene: 9. The CDR3 DNA reads as TGCGCCAGCAGCTTAACTAGCGGGGGGGCCGAGTTCGAGACCCAGTACTTC. This gives the protein CASSLTSGGAEFETQYF.

This clone was found once. The chain joins TRBV28 to TRBJ1-1; D perhaps matches TRBD1 (6 bases). The germline CDR1 and CDR2 sequences are MDHEN and SYDVKM. Trimming stripped 7 bases from V and 5 bases from J, with 14 bases between. This CDR3 is built from 13 residues. The CDR3 nucleotides read TGTGCCAGCAACCTCGAAAGGGGGACTGAAGCTTTCTTT. Amino acids: CASNLERGTEAFF.

The chain couples TRBV28 to TRBJ2-7; possibly TRBD1 for D (6 bases). Per the germline V gene, CDR1 is MDHEN and CDR2 is SYDVKM. The length of the CDR3 is 16 residues. Trimming stripped 5 bases from V and 1 base from J, with 18 bases between. The CDR3 region has the DNA TGTGCCAGCAGTGGTCCCCGACAGGCCTTTTCCTACGAGCAGTACTTC. The encoded protein is CASSGPRQAFSYEQYF. The full variable domain, in which reference TRBV28 and TRBJ2-7 provide the parts outside the CDR3, is DVKVTQSSRYLVKRTGEKVFLECVQDMDHENMFWYRQDPGLGLRLIYFSYDVKMKEKGDIPEGYSVSREKKERFSLILESASTNQTSMYLCASSGPRQAFSYEQYFGPGTRLTVT.

The chain is built from TRBV5-1 and TRBJ2-7; weak D call: TRBD1 (5 bases). Trimming left V 0 bases short and J 4 bases short, with 20 bases between. The CDR3 is 17 amino acids. The germline V gene encodes CDR1 SGHRS and CDR2 YFSETQ. CDR3 sequence reads: CASSLGVLGDGRYEQYF. The DNA of the CDR3 is TGCGCCAGCAGCTTGGGAGTTTTAGGGGATGGTAGGTACGAGCAGTACTTC.

The V and J genes are TRBV6-5 and TRBJ1-3; D ambiguous. Trimming left V 5 bases short and J 7 bases short, with 9 bases between. This CDR3 spans 12 amino acids. Germline V lookup: CDR1 MNHEY, CDR2 SVGAGI. CDR3 sequence reads: CASSPGLNTIYF. The CDR3 region has the DNA TGTGCCAGCAGTCCCGGACTCAACACCATATATTTT.

The chain combines TRBV18 with TRBJ1-1; TRBD1 might be the D (5 bases). Germline V gene sequence: CDR1 KGHSH, CDR2 LQKENI. CDR3 length equals 16 residues. Trimming pared 1 base from V and 3 bases from J, leaving 15 bases between. CDR3 region: CASSPLVPGLDTEAFF. As DNA, the CDR3 is TGTGCCAGCTCACCACTCGTTCCAGGGTTGGACACTGAAGCTTTCTTT.

This chain connects TRBV6-5 to TRBJ2-7; D gene uncertain. The V gene's germline CDR1 is MNHEY and CDR2 SVGAGI. Trimming shortened V by 6 bases and J by 5 bases, and 20 bases separated the two germline ends. There are 15 residues in the CDR3. The CDR3 nucleotides read TGTGCCAGCAGATCCCTCATTTGGCGTCGGGACGAGCAGTACTTC. This encodes CASRSLIWRRDEQYF.

This clone was counted only a few times. This chain uses TRBV5-1 with TRBJ2-7; TRBD1 matches 8 bases. V lost 3 bases and J lost 3; bases outside the gene matches: 8. The CDR3 totals 15 residues. Looked up from germline, CDR1 is SGHRS and CDR2 is YFSETQ. The CDR3 protein is CASSSIGTGDYEQYF. DNA of the CDR3: TGCGCCAGCAGCTCGATAGGGACAGGAGACTACGAGCAGTACTTC.

The V gene is TRBV30, the J gene TRBJ1-2, with D perhaps TRBD1 (6 bases). Germline V gives CDR1 GTSNPN, CDR2 SVGIG (reference sequence). The CDR3 consists of 12 residues. This CDR3 reads CARTTGLYGYTF. The CDR3 nucleotides read TGTGCTCGAACGACAGGACTCTATGGCTACACCTTC. The complete variable domain, with remaining parts taken from reference TRBV30 and TRBJ1-2, reads SQTIHQWPATLVQPVGSPLSLECTVEGTSNPNLYWYRQAAGRGLQLLFYSVGIGQISSEVPQNLSASRPQDRQFILSSKKLLLSDSGFYLCARTTGLYGYTFGSGTRLTVV.